This T cell receptor beta chain was recorded in a study of blood T cell repertoires in COVID-19. Overall study context: Collection of acute and convalescent COVID-19 samples took place in the United States, Italy and Spain. The analysed material was cDNA or gDNA that came from T cells, B-cell-depleted T cells, or PBMCs.

There are 18 residues in the CDR3. With 6 bases removed from V and 4 bases from J, the gap between germline ends came to 22 bases. A single count supports this clone. Authors' data handling: Reference gene primer amplification in the assay estimated nucleated cell counts. The method was immunoSEQ multiplex PCR; TCRdb's version includes in-frame clones alone and lacks a portion of them. Clonal size and the V and J genes are those of that table, whereas D and trimming came from the DNA. This sample carries about 210,000 clones, about 86% of them seen once, and the ten largest clones take 2.5% to 3.5%. This TCR was recovered from a man in his forties or fifties with active or convalescent COVID-19. The rearrangement uses TRBV6-7 and TRBJ2-6; a possible D gene is TRBD1 (6 bases). TRBV6-7 is treated as an ORF (open reading frame) with a function not yet certain. The sample consisted of peripheral blood. The CDR3 is CASSRLMGQPWGANVLTF. CDR3 bases: TGTGCCAGCAGCCGACTCATGGGACAACCGTGGGGGGCCAACGTCCTGACTTTC.